These 18 T cell receptor beta chains came from one sample sequenced in a study of radiotherapy plus CTLA-4 blockade in lung cancer. TCRdb's table, derived via immunoSEQ multiplex PCR, lists solely in-frame clones and lacks some. The table has approximately 90,000 clones, 83% seen once. This material consisted of peripheral blood, taken from a patient treated with radiotherapy plus ipilimumab. Source of these receptors: a human donor with non-small cell lung cancer who had stable disease on radiotherapy plus ipilimumab.

The CDR3 DNA sequence: TGTGCCAGCAGTTTAGAGGGGACTATCCAGTTGGAGCAGTACTTC. Encoded protein: CASSLEGTIQLEQYF. V gene TRBV6-1 combines with J gene TRBJ2-7, with 7 bases lining up with TRBD2. The CDR3 runs to 15 residues. V shed 5 bases, J shed 7 bases, and the junction held 14 bases outside the gene matches. Germline lookup yields CDR1 MNHNS and CDR2 SASEGT.

V and J are TRBV9 and TRBJ1-2; D not certain. Germline CDR1 reads SGDLS; CDR2 reads YYNGEE. This CDR3 is built from 16 residues. The V and J ends lost 3 bases and 4 bases respectively, with 19 bases between them. CDR3 sequence: CASSGGPPPSGYGYTF. CDR3 nucleotide sequence: TGTGCCAGCAGCGGTGGACCCCCTCCATCAGGCTATGGCTACACCTTC. Full variable domain (outside the CDR3, taken from reference TRBV9 and TRBJ1-2): DSGVTQTPKHLITATGQRVTLRCSPRSGDLSVYWYQQSLDQGLQFLIQYYNGEERAKGNILERFSAQQFPDLHSELNLSSLELGDSALYFCASSGGPPPSGYGYTFGSGTRLTVV.

The chain carries TRBV9 and TRBJ2-7, with 11 bases fitting TRBD2. V gave up 3 bases and J gave up 0 bases; unmatched junction bases: 2. CDR1 is SGDLS, CDR2 YYNGEE, per germline. This CDR3 spans 15 amino acids. The CDR3: CASSEGLAASYEQYF. The CDR3 DNA follows: TGTGCCAGCAGCGAGGGACTAGCGGCCTCCTACGAGCAGTACTTC. The full variable domain, its missing parts supplied by reference TRBV9 and TRBJ2-7, is DSGVTQTPKHLITATGQRVTLRCSPRSGDLSVYWYQQSLDQGLQFLIQYYNGEERAKGNILERFSAQQFPDLHSELNLSSLELGDSALYFCASSEGLAASYEQYFGPGTRLTVT.

V gene TRBV30 combines with J gene TRBJ2-7; 9 bases align to TRBD2. The CDR3 length is 19 residues. CDR1 GTSNPN and CDR2 SVGIG come from the germline V gene (reference sequence). Trimming took 2 bases from V and 2 from J; bases not matched to a gene: 19. CDR3: CAWSRGRGSGRWVTYEQYF. CDR3 sequence (DNA): TGTGCCTGGAGTCGGGGTCGGGGCAGCGGGAGGTGGGTCACCTACGAGCAGTACTTC.

CDR3 sequence: CASSQCRKFGSPLHF. Written as DNA, the CDR3 is TGCGCCAGCAGTCAATGCCGGAAGTTTGGTTCACCCCTCCACTTT. The chain is built from TRBV23-1 and TRBJ1-6; D unresolved. TRBV23-1 is labeled an ORF, and its function is uncertain. This CDR3 is built from 15 residues. V was pared by 1 base and J by 9 bases, with 13 bases between.

In this sample, this clone turned up a few times. This sequence joins TRBV5-5 and TRBJ2-3; 12 bases are shared with TRBD2. Germline CDR1 SGHKS, CDR2 YYEKEE (reference sequence). V shed 3 bases and J 2 bases; nucleotides not matched to a gene: 4. The CDR3 has 16 residues. In nucleotides, the CDR3 is TGTGCCAGCAGCTCCGGACTAGCGGGGCTCACAGATACGCAGTATTTT. Residues: CASSSGLAGLTDTQYF.

The genes are TRBV2 and TRBJ1-4; D remains ambiguous. Deletions cut 5 bases from V and 12 bases from J, with 19 bases between. This CDR3 is 14 amino acids long. From germline, CDR1 is SNHLY and CDR2 FYNNEI. The CDR3: CASSQVGPPGQLFF. For the CDR3, the DNA is TGTGCCAGCAGTCAAGTAGGGCCCCCTGGGCAACTGTTTTTT. The whole variable domain, filled in from reference TRBV2 and TRBJ1-4, reads EPEVTQTPSHQVTQMGQEVILRCVPISNHLYFYWYRQILGQKVEFLVSFYNNEISEKSEIFDDQFSVERPDGSNFTLKIRSTKLEDSAMYFCASSQVGPPGQLFFGSGTQLSVL.

The chain has TRBV6-5 and TRBJ1-6; D is perhaps TRBD1 (5 bases). CDR3 size: 14 residues. CDR1 is MNHEY and CDR2 is SVGAGI in the germline V gene. The V end was cut by 7 bases, the J end by 7 bases, with 14 bases between. CDR3 in amino acids: CASKNGGGNSPLHF. The CDR3 coding sequence is TGTGCCAGCAAGAACGGGGGGGGAAATTCACCCCTCCACTTT.

The chain has TRBV5-4 and TRBJ2-1; D remains unclear. CDR1 SGHNT and CDR2 YYREEE come from the germline V gene (reference sequence). V was shortened by 2 bases and J by 5 bases, with 14 bases between the two germline ends. This CDR3 contains 15 residues. This CDR3 is CASSFGSRFNNEQFF. In DNA, the CDR3 is TGTGCCAGCAGCTTTGGCAGTCGGTTCAACAATGAGCAGTTCTTC.

This clone was seen more than once but under ten times. The chain recombines TRBV4-1 with TRBJ2-7; 10 positions match TRBD1. Germline trimming cut 4 bases from V and 4 bases from J; bases unmatched to any gene: 10. Germline V CDR1 and CDR2: MGHRA, YSYEKL. This CDR3 is built from 16 residues. The CDR3 coding sequence is TGCGCCAGCAGCCGCTCCCCGGGACAGGGGTTTTACGAGCAGTACTTC. Protein sequence: CASSRSPGQGFYEQYF.

There are a few counts of this clone. The rearrangement links TRBV28 to TRBJ2-1; 10 nucleotides agree with TRBD1. Germline assignment: CDR1 MDHEN and CDR2 SYDVKM. V was clipped by 5 bases and J by 8 bases; unmatched bases: 6. The CDR3 has 14 residues. Here the CDR3 DNA reads TGTGCCAGCAGTAAGGGACAGGGGAGGGATGAGCAGTTCTTC. Amino acid sequence: CASSKGQGRDEQFF.

The chain is built from TRBV5-1 and TRBJ1-2; possible D gene TRBD1, 6 bases. Germline V gives CDR1 SGHRS, CDR2 YFSETQ. Deletions cut 4 bases from V and 8 bases from J, with 15 bases between. CDR3 length: 13 amino acids. In nucleotides, the CDR3 is TGCGCCAGCAGCCGGACAGCCTTGAGGGGCTACACCTTC. As protein: CASSRTALRGYTF.

This chain uses TRBV11-1 with TRBJ2-3; no clear D. Deletions cut 4 bases from V and 6 bases from J, with 14 bases between. CDR1 SGHAT and CDR2 FQDESV come from the germline V gene (reference sequence). The CDR3 is 14 residues long. The CDR3 DNA is TGTGCCAGCAGCTCACCCACGTTCTATGATACGCAGTATTTT. It yields the protein CASSSPTFYDTQYF.

The CDR3 sequence: CAWSSGGLSYEQYF. The CDR3 DNA follows: TGTGCCTGGAGTTCCGGGGGGCTGTCCTACGAGCAGTACTTC. The chain joins TRBV30 to TRBJ2-7, with a weak D call TRBD2 (7 bases). Germline CDR1 is GTSNPN and CDR2 is SVGIG (reference sequence). The length of the CDR3 is 14 residues. Trimming removed 2 bases at V and 1 base at J, with 12 bases between.

The rearrangement uses TRBV2 and TRBJ2-1; 7 bases line up with TRBD2. The CDR3 totals 15 residues. Per the germline V gene, CDR1 is SNHLY and CDR2 is FYNNEI. V lost 6 bases, J lost 8 bases, and 13 bases stayed unmatched. The CDR3 DNA sequence: TGTGCCAGCAGCCCCCGAGGACTAGGTTTCTATGAGCAGTTCTTC. This codes for CASSPRGLGFYEQFF.

V gene TRBV30 combines with J gene TRBJ2-7; D gene ambiguous. Germline CDR1 GTSNPN, CDR2 SVGIG (reference sequence). The CDR3 contains 13 residues. V lost 1 base to trimming and J lost 2 bases, with 9 bases between them. The CDR3 DNA reads TGTGCCTGGAGTGAGAGCCCGACCTACGAGCAGTACTTC. This codes for CAWSESPTYEQYF.

The genes are TRBV28 and TRBJ2-5; D is unresolved. The CDR3 has 14 amino acids. The germline CDR1 and CDR2 sequences are MDHEN and SYDVKM. Trimming left V 6 bases short and J 1 base short, with 12 bases between. CDR3 DNA sequence: TGTGCCAGCAGCCCCCGACTGGTCCAAGAGACCCAGTACTTC. Translated, it gives CASSPRLVQETQYF.

The genes are TRBV10-3 and TRBJ1-2; D not resolved. Germline CDR1 and CDR2: ENHRY and SYGVKD. The CDR3 has 15 amino acids. The V and J ends lost 6 bases and 8 bases respectively, with 22 bases between them. CDR3 sequence (DNA): TGTGCCATCAGCCCCGGACCGCCTCCCGCCATCGGCTACACCTTC. Protein product: CAISPGPPPAIGYTF.